The 7 T cell receptor beta chains in this list originate from one sample, sequenced in a study of response to subunit inactivated influenza vaccine. TCRdb fed the RT-PCR reads into MiXCR, producing one record per CDR3 protein. There are more than 450,000 distinct CDR3 sequences in the sample; approximately 10% occur only once, and about 11% lies in the top ten. This sample was also put to use in a study of T cells expressing NK-cell markers. From that paper: A 5'RACE template switching approach incorporating UMIs was used to make TCR beta cDNA.

Here the sequenced sample was PBMCs from blood, taken on the day of vaccination. All receptors come from a man aged 45-65 years who received an inactivated influenza vaccine.

This CDR3 reads CASSARTSSEQFF. In DNA, the CDR3 is TGCGCCAGCAGCGCCCGGACTAGCTCGGAGCAGTTCTTC. The V and J genes are TRBV10-2 and TRBJ2-1, with 8 positions matching TRBD2. J gave up 10 bases and V 6 bases, and 8 bases lay outside the gene matches. The germline V gene has CDR1 WSHSY and CDR2 SAAADI. The length of the CDR3 is 13 residues.

This clonotype showed up many times. A junction end diverges from the germline sequence, so it may reflect a read error. This chain connects TRBV7-9 to TRBJ2-2; 7 bases are shared with TRBD2. Germline V gene lookup returns CDR1 SEHNR and CDR2 FQNEAQ (reference sequence). The CDR3 has 15 amino acids. CDR3 loop: CASSLLQGGTGELFF. The CDR3 region has the DNA TGCGCCAGCAGCTTGCTGCAGGGAGGGACCGGGGAGCTGTTTTTT.

The rearrangement uses TRBV2 and TRBJ1-5; D is possibly TRBD1 (5 bases). CDR3 length: 15 residues. Looked up from germline, CDR1 is SNHLY and CDR2 is FYNNEI. Trimming stripped 6 bases from V and 3 bases from J, with 15 bases between. The CDR3 bases are TGTGCCAGCAGGGGGGACGGAGGAAACAATCAGCCCCAGCATTTT. Protein: CASRGDGGNNQPQHF. Using reference TRBV2 and TRBJ1-5 for the parts outside the CDR3, the full variable domain is EPEVTQTPSHQVTQMGQEVILRCVPISNHLYFYWYRQILGQKVEFLVSFYNNEISEKSEIFDDQFSVERPDGSNFTLKIRSTKLEDSAMYFCASRGDGGNNQPQHFGDGTRLSIL.

This clonotype appeared a few times. One end of the junction is discordant with germline, which a read error may explain. This chain uses TRBV2 with TRBJ2-7; 8 bases are a match to TRBD2. The V gene's germline CDR1 is SNHLY and CDR2 FYNNEI. The CDR3 totals 12 residues. Here the CDR3 DNA reads TGTGCCAGCAGTGACAATTGGCTAGCGGGCCCCTTC. Its protein is CASSDNWLAGPF. Drawing the rest from reference TRBV2 and TRBJ2-7, the complete variable domain is EPEVTQTPSHQVTQMGQEVILRCVPISNHLYFYWYRQILGQKVEFLVSFYNNEISEKSEIFDDQFSVERPDGSNFTLKIRSTKLEDSAMYFCASSDNWLAGPFGPGTRLTVT.

This clonotype was seen a few times. This chain links TRBV5-4 with TRBJ2-5, with D possibly matching TRBD2 (6 bases). Trimming stripped 1 base from V and 4 bases from J, with 26 bases between. CDR3 length: 19 amino acids. CDR1 and CDR2 (germline): SGHNT, YYREEE (reference sequence). The DNA for the CDR3 is TGTGCCAGCAGCTTGATGGGGTTGGGACCGGGGGATTTTCGAGAGACCCAGTACTTC. Translation gives CASSLMGLGPGDFRETQYF.

In this sample, this clonotype turned up a few times. This sequence joins TRBV12-3 or TRBV12-4 and TRBJ1-3; 7 positions agree with TRBD1. CDR3 length equals 14 residues. V dropped 6 bases and J dropped 3; count of bases not matched to a gene: 5. Here the CDR3 reads CASSETGSGNTIYF. DNA of the CDR3: TGTGCCAGCAGCGAGACAGGGAGTGGAAACACCATATATTTT.

The rearrangement links TRBV5-1 to TRBJ2-5; possibly TRBD2 for D (6 bases). The CDR3 is 13 amino acids. V gave up 4 bases and J gave up 4 bases, with 11 bases separating them. Per germline, CDR1 SGHRS and CDR2 YFSETQ. In nucleotides, the CDR3 is TGCGCCAGCAGCAAAGCGGGTGGAGAGACCCAGTACTTC. Translating gives CASSKAGGETQYF.